The rows below give T cell receptor beta chains drawn from one sample of a study of T cells in localized non-small cell lung cancer. Assay used: immunoSEQ multiplex PCR; TCRdb lists only in-frame clones, some missing. The data hold about 74,000 clones, with approximately 88% observed a single time. The specimen comprised peripheral blood, sampled before any cancer treatment. The receptors originated from a female donor aged 60 or older with stage I lung adenocarcinoma. Each CDR3 is given with its conserved first and last residue. The D gene is left open where the match is weak. Some rows mark clone size as missing; the rest say once, few, many or name a class of expanded clone.

v_gene	d_gene	abundance	j_gene	CDR3aa	CDR3nt
TRBV27	-	-	TRBJ1-1	CASIRIKKGPEAFF	TGTGCCAGCATCCGGATTAAGAAGGGACCTGAAGCTTTCTTT
TRBV10-2	-	-	TRBJ2-2	CASSDRGATGELFF	TGCGCCAGCAGCGACCGGGGGGCCACCGGGGAGCTGTTTTTT
TRBV6-1	-	-	TRBJ1-4	CASSVFVATNEKLFF	TGTGCCAGCAGTGTCTTTGTTGCAACTAATGAAAAACTGTTTTTT
TRBV29-1	-	-	TRBJ1-5	CSVAPGFNQPQHF	TGCAGCGTTGCCCCAGGGTTTAATCAGCCCCAGCATTTT
TRBV5-1	-	-	TRBJ2-5	CASSLAPGGGETQYF	TGCGCCAGCAGCTTGGCCCCCGGGGGTGGGGAGACCCAGTACTTC
TRBV9	-	-	TRBJ1-1	CASSGPGGSDEAFF	TGTGCCAGCAGCGGCCCCGGAGGTAGTGATGAAGCTTTCTTT
TRBV28	TRBD2	-	TRBJ2-3	CASSWPGLAGVRGDTQYF	TGTGCCAGCAGTTGGCCGGGACTAGCGGGAGTCCGAGGAGATACGCAGTATTTT
TRBV7-8	-	-	TRBJ1-1	CASSPGDTEAFF	TGTGCCAGCAGCCCGGGAGACACTGAAGCTTTCTTT
TRBV7-2	-	-	TRBJ2-7	CASSHAAGTPSYEQYF	TGTGCCAGCAGCCACGCAGCCGGGACACCCTCCTACGAGCAGTACTTC
TRBV2	-	-	TRBJ2-7	CASEIIGRGRNSYEQYF	TGTGCCAGTGAGATTATTGGCAGGGGCAGGAACTCCTACGAGCAGTACTTC
TRBV9	TRBD1	-	TRBJ2-5	CASSARDRARGTQYF	TGTGCCAGCAGCGCACGGGACAGGGCGAGGGGGACCCAGTACTTC
TRBV6-5	-	few	TRBJ2-2	CASSYLGREGELFF	TGTGCCAGCAGTTACCTGGGCAGGGAAGGGGAGCTGTTTTTT
TRBV19	-	-	TRBJ2-3	CASTPRDAGRTDTQYF	TGTGCCAGTACCCCAAGGGACGCGGGACGCACAGATACGCAGTATTTT
TRBV11-3	-	-	TRBJ1-6	CASSPPRGISPLHF	TGTGCCAGCAGCCCACCTAGGGGTATTTCACCCCTCCACTTT
TRBV19	-	-	TRBJ1-3	CASSIEQMKSGNTIYF	TGTGCCAGTAGTATTGAACAGATGAAATCTGGAAACACCATATATTTT
TRBV5-5	-	-	TRBJ2-1	CASSFIVENEQFF	TGTGCCAGCAGCTTTATAGTGGAGAATGAGCAGTTCTTC
TRBV9	-	-	TRBJ2-6	CASTLGVSGANVLTF	TGTGCCAGCACTCTAGGGGTGTCCGGGGCCAACGTCCTGACTTTC
TRBV28	-	-	TRBJ2-2	CASSHSNTGELFF	TGTGCCAGCAGCCATTCGAACACCGGGGAGCTGTTTTTT
TRBV5-8	-	-	TRBJ1-1	CASSLEVRGRRTEAFF	TGTGCCAGCAGCTTGGAGGTTCGGGGGCGCAGGACTGAAGCTTTCTTT
TRBV6-1	-	few	TRBJ1-6	CASSEDRENNSPLHF	TGTGCCAGCAGTGAAGACAGGGAAAATAATTCACCCCTCCACTTT
TRBV7-9	-	-	TRBJ1-2	CASSPATPAYGYTF	TGTGCCAGCAGCCCCGCGACCCCAGCCTATGGCTACACCTTC
TRBV11-2	TRBD2	-	TRBJ2-3	CASSLGPGLEIADTQYF	TGTGCCAGCAGCTTAGGACCGGGACTAGAAATAGCAGATACGCAGTATTTT
TRBV5-6	-	-	TRBJ1-2	CASSLGDTNYGYTF	TGTGCCAGCAGCTTGGGAGATACTAACTATGGCTACACCTTC
TRBV5-1	TRBD2	once	TRBJ2-3	CASSLGVSRSSGDTDTQYF	TGCGCCAGCAGCTTGGGGGTTAGTAGGTCTAGCGGGGACACAGATACGCAGTATTTT
TRBV11-3	TRBD2	-	TRBJ2-2	CASSLGGFNTGELFF	TGTGCCAGCAGCTTGGGAGGGTTCAACACCGGGGAGCTGTTTTTT
TRBV5-4	TRBD2	-	TRBJ2-3	CASSLTSGVRDTQYF	TGTGCCAGCAGCCTGACTAGCGGGGTGAGAGATACGCAGTATTTT
TRBV9	TRBD2	once	TRBJ2-5	CASSKSAGGFQETQYF	TGTGCCAGCAGCAAGTCGGCGGGGGGGTTCCAAGAGACCCAGTACTTC
TRBV19	TRBD2	-	TRBJ2-2	CASSRPGTSGPNTGELFF	TGTGCCAGTAGTCGGCCCGGGACTAGCGGCCCGAACACCGGGGAGCTGTTTTTT
TRBV7-8	TRBD2	-	TRBJ2-7	CASSARTSGAYEQYF	TGTGCCAGCAGCGCCCGGACTAGCGGAGCCTACGAGCAGTACTTC
TRBV7-9	-	-	TRBJ1-1	CASSLGAANTEAFF	TGTGCCAGCAGCTTGGGAGCCGCGAACACTGAAGCTTTCTTT
TRBV10-1	-	-	TRBJ2-1	CASSGVLDPGNEQFF	TGCGCCAGCAGTGGGGTACTAGATCCTGGCAATGAGCAGTTCTTC
TRBV2	-	-	TRBJ1-5	CASRPQGGNQPQHF	TGTGCCAGCAGGCCACAGGGTGGCAATCAGCCCCAGCATTTT
TRBV7-3	TRBD2	once	TRBJ2-1	CASSLGASWAGAENEQFF	TGTGCCAGCAGCTTAGGGGCCTCTTGGGCGGGAGCTGAGAATGAGCAGTTCTTC
TRBV5-1	-	-	TRBJ1-4	CASSLQGTTNEKLFF	TGCGCCAGCAGCCTCCAGGGGACAACTAATGAAAAACTGTTTTTT